The present entry profiles one TCR beta chain with its context. Here immunoSEQ multiplex PCR was the method, and the copy in TCRdb shows in-frame clones only, minus some. The profile shows about 220,000 clones, around 82% of them singletons. This sample was taken from a study of blood T cell repertoires in COVID-19. About the study: The samples span acute and convalescent COVID-19 from the United States, Italy and Spain.

CDR3 length equals 14 residues. The V end lost 5 bases, the J end lost 6 bases, and 13 bases lay between the germline ends. Looked up from germline, CDR1 is SGHTA and CDR2 is FQGNSA. The source of this sequence is a woman in her sixties with acute or convalescent COVID-19. The chain carries TRBV7-2 and TRBJ2-2; D might be TRBD1 (6 bases). Sequencing was carried out using peripheral blood. DNA for the CDR3: TGTGCCAGCAGCACCGGGACACCGCCCGGGGAGCTGTTTTTT. Protein sequence: CASSTGTPPGELFF.